The next 2 T cell receptor beta chains were all read from a single sample in a study of T-cell reconstitution after alpha-beta-depleted transplantation in children. As it was prepared, the TCRbeta library received unique molecular identifiers. A single record per CDR3 protein comes from TCRdb applying MiXCR to the PCR reads. Of 700,000 or so distinct CDR3 sequences in the sample, roughly 14% were seen once. The specimen was PBMCs, collected before TCRalphabeta/CD19-depleted stem cell transplant. The source is a girl between 2 and 10 years old with congenital amegakaryocytic thrombocytopenia, due to receive a stem cell transplant.

This clonotype occurred once. A read error may explain this, as a much larger clone is one base away. The rearrangement joins TRBV10-3 to TRBJ2-2, with TRBD1 matching 7 bases. CDR1 is ENHRY, CDR2 SYGVKD, per germline. The CDR3 spans 17 residues. V shed 0 bases and J 5 bases; nucleotides not matched to a gene: 9. The CDR3 DNA reads TGTGCCATCAGTGAGTCGGTCCCCGGACAGGTGACCGGGGAGCTGTTTTTT. This sequence encodes CAISESVPGQVTGELFF.

This clonotype came up many times. V gene TRBV10-3 combines with J gene TRBJ2-2; either TRBD1 or TRBD2 may fit D (6 bases each). CDR1 is ENHRY and CDR2 is SYGVKD in the germline V gene. This CDR3 has 16 amino acids. The ends were cut back, 7 bases at V and 7 bases at J, with 22 bases in the middle. The CDR3 loop is CAIKLSRGRGDGELFF. In DNA, the CDR3 is TGTGCCATCAAATTAAGCCGGGGGCGCGGTGACGGGGAGCTGTTTTTT.